Listed here is a single TCR beta chain. What it recognizes is unknown. This CDR3 has 16 residues. From germline, CDR1 is MGHRA and CDR2 YSYEKL. This sample is part of a study of T cells expressing NK-cell markers. TCRdb processed the 5' RACE reads again and assigns one entry to each CDR3 protein, with no DNA. Recorded for this sample: roughly 390,000 distinct CDR3 sequences. The study's findings and limits: Among a handful of donors, these clonotypes also ranked first in the CD3+CD56-NKG2C+ fraction.

The chain has TRBV4-1 and TRBJ1-1; the TRBD1 assignment by TCRdb is unverifiable without DNA. What was sequenced was blood T cells: a sorted CD56 or NKG2C T cell subset, CD4+ or CD8+ T cells, or bulk PBMC T cells (not recorded which). This receptor was taken from a woman aged 45-65 years in good health. CDR3 sequence reads: CASSQETGTANTEAFF.